A selection of T cell receptor beta chains follows, all from one sample in a study of cytomegalovirus exposure and HLA in healthy donors. Here immunoSEQ multiplex PCR was the method, and the copy in TCRdb shows in-frame clones only, minus some. The table has 200,000 or so clones, approximately 79% seen once. Sequenced input: PBMCs. The receptors stem from a man aged 50 or older in good health and CMV-seronegative. CDR3s include the opening cysteine and the closing phenylalanine or tryptophan. The order of the fields is J gene, D gene, clone size, V gene, CDR3 protein, CDR3 DNA. A D gene is named only where the DNA matches it firmly. The size of a clone is reported for some rows only, either as once, few or many, or as a class for expanded clones.

>TRBJ2-1|NA|once|TRBV5-1
CASSFREISYNEQFF
TGCGCCAGCAGCTTTCGGGAGATCTCCTACAATGAGCAGTTCTTC
>TRBJ2-7|TRBD2|NA|TRBV7-3
CASSLNAGRVYEQYF
TGTGCCAGCAGCTTAAACGCCGGGAGGGTATACGAGCAGTACTTC
>TRBJ2-7|NA|NA|TRBV7-6
CASSLAGSYQQYF
TGTGCCAGCAGCTTAGCGGGCAGCTACCAGCAGTACTTC
>TRBJ2-2|TRBD1|NA|TRBV2
CASITGGPGELFF
TGTGCCAGCATCACAGGGGGACCCGGGGAGCTGTTTTTT
>TRBJ2-6|NA|NA|TRBV28
CASSQGGSSGANVLTF
TGTGCCAGCAGCCAGGGGGGATCCTCTGGGGCCAACGTCCTGACTTTC
>TRBJ2-1|TRBD2|NA|TRBV6-5
CASSSFGRGAYNEQFF
TGTGCCAGCAGTTCCTTCGGGCGGGGGGCATACAATGAGCAGTTCTTC
>TRBJ2-7|TRBD2|NA|TRBV5-1
CASSLLPSGSSYEQYF
TGCGCCAGCAGCTTGTTGCCTAGCGGGAGTTCCTACGAGCAGTACTTC
>TRBJ1-4|NA|few|TRBV11-1
CASSYRSTNEKLFF
TGTGCCAGCAGTTACAGATCAACTAATGAAAAACTGTTTTTT
>TRBJ2-3|NA|NA|TRBV18
CASSPLGRSTDTQYF
TGTGCCAGCTCACCACTTGGCCGAAGCACAGATACGCAGTATTTT
>TRBJ2-5|TRBD2|NA|TRBV9
CASSFQTSAQETQYF
TGTGCCAGCAGCTTCCAGACTAGCGCGCAAGAGACCCAGTACTTC
>TRBJ2-2|NA|NA|TRBV5-5
CASSLNQGTKAGELFF
TGTGCCAGCAGCTTAAATCAGGGAACCAAGGCCGGGGAGCTGTTTTTT
>TRBJ2-1|TRBD2|NA|TRBV5-1
CASSPGLAGVREQFF
TGCGCCAGCAGCCCGGGACTAGCGGGAGTCCGGGAGCAGTTCTTC
>TRBJ2-7|TRBD1|NA|TRBV27
CASSFGQGRFYEQYF
TGTGCCAGCAGTTTCGGACAGGGGAGGTTCTACGAGCAGTACTTC
>TRBJ2-5|TRBD1|NA|TRBV27
CASSLRQGIQETQYF
TGTGCCAGCAGTTTAAGACAGGGTATCCAAGAGACCCAGTACTTC
>TRBJ2-3|TRBD2|NA|TRBV2
CASSEQLAGGLGTQYF
TGTGCCAGCAGTGAACAACTAGCGGGGGGTTTAGGGACGCAGTATTTT
>TRBJ2-1|TRBD1|NA|TRBV5-1
CASSSGQGAYDEQFF
TGCGCCAGCAGCTCGGGACAGGGGGCGTACGATGAGCAGTTCTTC
>TRBJ2-1|TRBD2|NA|TRBV2
CASSEGGRPSNEQFF
TGTGCCAGCAGTGAAGGCGGGAGGCCCTCCAATGAGCAGTTCTTC
>TRBJ2-1|TRBD2|NA|TRBV29-1
CSVTTGGSENEQFF
TGCAGCGTGACGACTGGCGGGAGTGAGAATGAGCAGTTCTTC
>TRBJ1-5|TRBD1|NA|TRBV28
CASGDRVYSQPQHF
TGTGCCAGCGGGGACAGGGTTTATAGTCAGCCCCAGCATTTT
>TRBJ2-1|TRBD2|NA|TRBV4-1
CASSQVKLAGGPRVEQFF
TGCGCCAGCAGCCAAGTCAAACTAGCGGGAGGTCCTCGCGTTGAGCAGTTCTTC